Listed below are T cell receptor beta chains from one sample, sequenced in a study of blood T cell repertoires in COVID-19. The protocol was immunoSEQ multiplex PCR, while the TCRdb copy is restricted to in-frame clones and leaves out a portion. Found here are about 200,000 clones, 70% to 85% of them singletons; the top ten hold 6.5% to 7%. The sequenced sample was peripheral blood. These receptors all stem from a human donor with acute or convalescent COVID-19. The donor label of this sample is uncertain. CDR3s include the opening cysteine and the closing phenylalanine or tryptophan. The order of the fields is V gene, CDR3 length, J gene, clone size, D gene, CDR3 DNA, CDR3 protein. A D gene is named only where the DNA matches it firmly. Not every row has a clone size; where given, it reads once, few, many or a size class.

>TRBV28|15|TRBJ2-3|-|TRBD1
TGTGCCAGCAGTGACGACAGGGGGCAGGCAGATACGCAGTATTTT
CASSDDRGQADTQYF
>TRBV28|16|TRBJ2-7|-|TRBD2
TGTGCCAGCAGTTTAGGGCTAGCGGGAGGTTCCTACGAGCAGTACTTC
CASSLGLAGGSYEQYF
>TRBV11-2|16|TRBJ2-1|-|-
TGTGCCAGCAGCCCCAGGTGGGGGAGGAACTACAATGAGCAGTTCTTC
CASSPRWGRNYNEQFF
>TRBV21-1|19|TRBJ2-7|-|-
TGTGCCAGCAGCAAATGGCCCCCGGGACTAGCGGGACCCAACTACGAGCAGTACTTC
CASSKWPPGLAGPNYEQYF
>TRBV7-9|17|TRBJ2-2|-|TRBD1
TGTGCCAGCAGCTTAGAACAGGGGACACTGCGAACCGGGGAGCTGTTTTTT
CASSLEQGTLRTGELFF
>TRBV7-9|13|TRBJ1-1|-|-
TGTGCCAGCAGCTTTGGCGGGAACACTGAAGCTTTCTTT
CASSFGGNTEAFF
>TRBV6-5|13|TRBJ1-2|once|TRBD1
TGTGCCAGCAGGGGGACAGGGCAAGGAGGCTACACCTTC
CASRGTGQGGYTF
>TRBV30|14|TRBJ2-7|-|-
TGTGCCTGGAGCCCGGGGGTGACGGCGGACGAGCAGTACTTC
CAWSPGVTADEQYF
>TRBV2|16|TRBJ2-1|-|TRBD2
TGTGCCAGCAGTCCATCCTCTAGCGGCAACTACAATGAGCAGTTCTTC
CASSPSSSGNYNEQFF
>TRBV24-1|15|TRBJ2-2|-|TRBD2
TGTGCCACCGAGAGGGAGGGCCTGAACACCGGGGAGCTGTTTTTT
CATEREGLNTGELFF
>TRBV5-6|15|TRBJ2-6|-|-
TGTGCCAGCAGCTATTACAGCTCTGGGGCCAACGTCCTGACTTTC
CASSYYSSGANVLTF
>TRBV2|19|TRBJ2-7|-|TRBD2
TGTGCCAGCAGTGGGGGCGGGGCATGGCCGAGCGGGAGGAACTACGAGCAGTACTTC
CASSGGGAWPSGRNYEQYF
>TRBV5-1|15|TRBJ2-1|-|TRBD2
TGCGCCAGCAGCTTGAGCGGGAGGGCCAACAATGAGCAGTTCTTC
CASSLSGRANNEQFF
>TRBV5-1|13|TRBJ2-7|-|-
TGCGCCAGCAGCTTCGGGGTCCCCTACGAGCAGTACTTC
CASSFGVPYEQYF
>TRBV7-2|17|TRBJ2-3|-|TRBD2
TGTGCCAGCAGCTTACCCATGACTAGCGGGAGCGCAGATACGCAGTATTTT
CASSLPMTSGSADTQYF
>TRBV11-2|16|TRBJ2-2|-|-
TGTGCCAGCAGCCTCTCTGGGCTAGCGAGAACCGGGGAGCTGTTTTTT
CASSLSGLARTGELFF
>TRBV5-1|17|TRBJ2-5|-|-
TGCGCCAGCAGCGTACCGACGAATTCAGGGTACCAAGAGACCCAGTACTTC
CASSVPTNSGYQETQYF
>TRBV24-1|14|TRBJ2-1|-|-
TGTGCCACCAGTGATTCCGGGACTGACAATGAGCAGTTCTTC
CATSDSGTDNEQFF
>TRBV11-2|16|TRBJ2-5|-|-
TGTGCCAGCAGCTTGGGTAGTCAGGGGAAGCAAGAGACCCAGTACTTC
CASSLGSQGKQETQYF
>TRBV28|18|TRBJ2-6|-|TRBD1
TGTGCCAGCAGTGAAGGGACAGGGGGCCCAGCTGGGGCCAACGTCCTGACTTTC
CASSEGTGGPAGANVLTF
>TRBV6-2/TRBV6-3|13|TRBJ2-3|-|-
TGTGCCAGCAGCGACTGGGGGAGGGATACGCAGTATTTT
CASSDWGRDTQYF
>TRBV7-8|14|TRBJ2-3|-|-
TGTGCCAGCAGCCTGGCGGGGAACACAGATACGCAGTATTTT
CASSLAGNTDTQYF
>TRBV29-1|14|TRBJ2-1|-|TRBD1
TGCAGCGTACGGGACAGGGTGCAGGACAATGAGCAGTTCTTC
CSVRDRVQDNEQFF
>TRBV7-6|15|TRBJ2-1|-|TRBD2
TGTGCCAGCAGCTTTTTGCGGGAGTCCTACAATGAGCAGTTCTTC
CASSFLRESYNEQFF
>TRBV7-2|17|TRBJ2-4|-|-
TGTGCCAGCAGCTTAGTTGCATCAGGTACTGCCAAAAACATTCAGTACTTC
CASSLVASGTAKNIQYF
>TRBV29-1|11|TRBJ1-4|-|-
TGCAGCGGGACAGAAGGACTAAAACTGTTTTTT
CSGTEGLKLFF
>TRBV18|15|TRBJ1-2|-|-
TGTGCCAGCTCACCAGGGCAGGTTTTTAACTATGGCTACACCTTC
CASSPGQVFNYGYTF
>TRBV2|14|TRBJ2-2|-|-
TGTGCCAGCAGACACAGGGTCGAGGGAGGGGAGCTGTTTTTT
CASRHRVEGGELFF
>TRBV6-2/TRBV6-3|17|TRBJ2-5|-|TRBD2
TGTGCCAGCAGTGCCGGACTAGCGGGAGTCCTCCAAGAGACCCAGTACTTC
CASSAGLAGVLQETQYF
>TRBV5-1|15|TRBJ2-7|-|TRBD1
TGCGCCAGCAGCCTAATTTTCGGGACAGCAGGGGAGCAGTACTTC
CASSLIFGTAGEQYF
>TRBV28|14|TRBJ2-3|-|TRBD2
TGTGCCAGCAGTGGTACTAGCGGCGCAGATACGCAGTATTTT
CASSGTSGADTQYF
>TRBV19|15|TRBJ1-1|-|TRBD1
TGTGCCAGTAGTATAGACAACAGGGGGAACACTGAAGCTTTCTTT
CASSIDNRGNTEAFF
>TRBV9|16|TRBJ2-2|-|TRBD2
TGTGCCAGCACCCCTGGGGTAGCGGGAAACACCGGGGAGCTGTTTTTT
CASTPGVAGNTGELFF
>TRBV6-5|15|TRBJ1-2|-|-
TGTGCCAGCAGAGACCCTAGGGGGATCGCCTATGGCTACACCTTC
CASRDPRGIAYGYTF
>TRBV7-9|15|TRBJ1-5|-|TRBD1
TGTGCCAGCAGCGCCCAGGGGGCAGGCAATCAGCCCCAGCATTTT
CASSAQGAGNQPQHF
>TRBV28|15|TRBJ2-7|-|TRBD2
TGTGCCAGCAGTTTAGAGACTAGCGGGATCAACGAGCAGTACTTC
CASSLETSGINEQYF
>TRBV3-1/TRBV3-2|11|TRBJ2-1|-|-
TGTGCCAGCAGCCGGGACATTGAGCAGTTCTTC
CASSRDIEQFF
>TRBV12-5|14|TRBJ2-5|-|TRBD1
TGTGCTAGTGGTTTGGAAGGGGGCGCGGAGACCCAGTACTTC
CASGLEGGAETQYF
>TRBV6-5|13|TRBJ1-2|-|TRBD1
TGTGCCAGCAGGCTGACAGGGGTCTATGGCTACACCTTC
CASRLTGVYGYTF
>TRBV6-5|11|TRBJ1-2|many|-
TGTGCCAGCAGTTCCCGCTATGGCTACACCTTC
CASSSRYGYTF
>TRBV5-1|13|TRBJ1-5|-|-
TGCGCCAGCAGCCACGGGTCCAATCAGCCCCAGCATTTT
CASSHGSNQPQHF
>TRBV9|17|TRBJ1-4|once|TRBD1
TGTGCCAGCAGCGTAGGGACAGGGAGTTTACCTAATGAAAAACTGTTTTTT
CASSVGTGSLPNEKLFF
>TRBV7-9|14|TRBJ2-7|-|TRBD2
TGTGCCTCGGGGCCTAGCGGGATACCCTACGAGCAGTACTTC
CASGPSGIPYEQYF
>TRBV9|14|TRBJ1-4|-|-
TGTGCCAGCAGCAAGGCAGGAGGGCGAGAAAAACTGTTTTTT
CASSKAGGREKLFF
>TRBV7-9|16|TRBJ1-3|-|TRBD1
TGTGCCAGCAGCGCCGGGACAGCGACTACTGGAAACACCATATATTTT
CASSAGTATTGNTIYF
>TRBV5-6|16|TRBJ2-1|-|TRBD2
TGTGCCAGCAGCTTGGGCCTAGCGGGAGTCTCCTATGAGCAGTTCTTC
CASSLGLAGVSYEQFF
>TRBV6-1|16|TRBJ1-3|once|TRBD1
TGTGCCAGCAGTGAAGCCGGGACAGGGACTGGAAACACCATATATTTT
CASSEAGTGTGNTIYF
>TRBV7-2|13|TRBJ2-7|-|-
TGTGCCAGCAGCGTCCGCGAGGACTACGAGCAGTACTTC
CASSVREDYEQYF
>TRBV2|13|TRBJ1-2|-|-
TGTGCCAGCTTAACCGGGAGGCGATATGGCTACACCTTC
CASLTGRRYGYTF
>TRBV2|13|TRBJ1-1|-|-
TGTGCCAGCAGTTTCGGGTCGAACACTGAAGCTTTCTTT
CASSFGSNTEAFF
>TRBV2|15|TRBJ2-2|-|-
TGTGCCAGCAGTGAGAATCGGTCCCCCACCGGGGAGCTGTTTTTT
CASSENRSPTGELFF
>TRBV10-3|15|TRBJ1-6|once|TRBD1
TGTGCCATCAGGGAGGGAGGGACAGGGAATTCACCCCTCCACTTT
CAIREGGTGNSPLHF
>TRBV7-2|19|TRBJ2-6|-|TRBD1
TGTGCCAGCAGCTTAGCGTGGGGACAGGGCGCATCTGGGGCCAACGTCCTGACTTTC
CASSLAWGQGASGANVLTF
>TRBV5-4|15|TRBJ1-3|once|-
TGTGCCAGCAGCTTACAGGGTGCTTCTGGAAACACCATATATTTT
CASSLQGASGNTIYF
>TRBV24-1|15|TRBJ1-1|-|TRBD1
TGTGCCACCAGTGCCACGACAGGGGGACACACTGAAGCTTTCTTT
CATSATTGGHTEAFF